This entry concerns a single T cell receptor beta chain. This entry comes from a study of glioma-infiltrating T cells. Per germline, CDR1 SGHAT and CDR2 FQNNGV. V shed 3 bases and J shed 0 bases, with 12 bases lying between them. There are 15 residues in the CDR3. The iRepertoire nested amplicon-rescue multiplex PCR amplified TCR alpha and beta CDR3s from RNA. TCRdb passed the multiplex PCR reads through MiXCR, listing each CDR3 protein once. Here the sample spans about 140,000 distinct CDR3 sequences, 35% to 50% being singletons. This receptor was taken from a human donor with low-grade glioma or glioblastoma, undergoing nonglioma brain surgery, or in good health (not recorded which). Sequencing used glioma tissue, nonneoplastic brain tissue, or PBMCs (not recorded which). The J gene is TRBJ2-7, the V gene TRBV11-2; D is unresolved. In nucleotides, the CDR3 is TGTGCCAGCAGCTTTTCGGGTACCAGCTCCTACGAGCAGTACTTC. Its translation is CASSFSGTSSYEQYF.